This T cell receptor (beta chain) emerged from a study of shared clonotypes between healthy human individuals. The study's findings and limits: Only blood was sampled, and tissue TCR repertoires likely differ from blood ones. Naive subsets tended to show greater estimated richness than memory subsets.

Sequenced by immunoSEQ multiplex PCR; TCRdb stores in-frame clones only, minus some. The sample consists of 1.6 million or so clones, over 95% of them appearing once. Trimming took 2 bases from V and 4 from J, leaving 11 bases between them. This CDR3 has 14 residues. Germline assignment: CDR1 MDHEN and CDR2 SYDVKM. This clone was recorded once. Antigen unknown. The donors were all Caucasian adults (living in Nashville, Tennessee). Sequencing input: naive CD4+ T cells sorted from blood. The subset: CD45RA+ positively selected. The TCR was taken from a man under 40 in good health. The rearrangement joins TRBV28 to TRBJ1-1, with D hard to call. The CDR3 DNA is TGTGCCAGCAGTTTAAGTCCCCGCGGCACTGAAGCTTTCTTT. Translated: CASSLSPRGTEAFF.